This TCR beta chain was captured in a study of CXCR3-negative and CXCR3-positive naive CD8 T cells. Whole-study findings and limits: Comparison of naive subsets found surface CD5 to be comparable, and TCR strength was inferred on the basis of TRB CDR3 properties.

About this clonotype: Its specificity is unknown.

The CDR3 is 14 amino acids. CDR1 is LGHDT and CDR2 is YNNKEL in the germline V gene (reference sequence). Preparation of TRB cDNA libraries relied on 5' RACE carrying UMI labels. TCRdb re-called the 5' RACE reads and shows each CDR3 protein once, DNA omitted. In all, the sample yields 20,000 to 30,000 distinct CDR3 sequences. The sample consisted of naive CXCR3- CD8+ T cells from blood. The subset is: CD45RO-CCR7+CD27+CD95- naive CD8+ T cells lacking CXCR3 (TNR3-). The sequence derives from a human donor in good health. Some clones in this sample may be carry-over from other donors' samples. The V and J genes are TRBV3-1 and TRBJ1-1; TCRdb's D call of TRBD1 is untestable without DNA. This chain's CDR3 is CASSPRTGYTEAFF.